This T cell receptor beta chain appears in the sequencing data of a study of Graves' ophthalmopathy and Graves' hyperthyroidism. Across the study: Ahead of any treatment, peripheral blood was obtained at the initial diagnosis.

The sequenced template was RNA, covering the TCR beta CDR3 region. An initial RT-PCR round employing HTBI primers preceded a second-round multiplex PCR. TCRdb redid the calling of the multiplex PCR reads with MiXCR, one entry per CDR3 protein. Of over 200,000 distinct CDR3 sequences listed, around 28% are singletons. There are many counts of this clonotype. Its antigen is undetermined. Whole-study results and caveats: An approximately 82% specificity and 87.88% sensitivity were achieved by a 13-signature model that separated ophthalmopathy from stable hyperthyroidism.

This receptor was identified in a man in his fifties with Graves' ophthalmopathy. Sequencing used peripheral blood.

This CDR3 reads CSAPGQGRLNIQYF. In DNA, the CDR3 is TGCAGTGCTCCAGGGCAAGGGCGCCTAAACATTCAGTACTTC. The V and J genes are TRBV20-1 and TRBJ2-4; D is possibly TRBD1 (5 bases). The ends were cut back, 5 bases at V and 6 bases at J, with 17 bases in the middle. CDR1 is DFQATT, CDR2 SNEGSKA, per germline (reference sequence). The CDR3 runs to 14 residues.